The present entry profiles one T cell receptor beta chain with its context. Its antigen is still unknown. Researchers ran the PCR with 60 Vbeta and 13 Jbeta primers. Generated by immunoSEQ multiplex PCR, the TCRdb table keeps only in-frame clones and is missing some. The sample has 150,000 to 200,000 clones, around 76% seen once. The record originates from a study of cytomegalovirus exposure and HLA in healthy donors. This CDR3 has 14 amino acids. Losses at the gene ends were 6 bases for V and 2 bases for J; bases not matched to a gene: 5. Overall study findings and caveats: When a later analysis compared HLA-associated TCR beta chains with equally common others, the HLA-associated chains turned out to be more clonally expanded and to have lower generation probabilities. Information on immune exposure was restricted to one variable (CMV serostatus). Rare sequences made up most TCRs, while some public TCRs were found in many donors.

This TCR derives from a woman in her thirties in good health and CMV-seropositive. This sequence joins TRBV23-1 and TRBJ2-7, with 9 bases lining up with TRBD1. TRBV23-1 is noted as an ORF with a role that remains uncertain. Sequencing was performed on PBMCs. The CDR3 DNA reads TGCGCCAGCAGGGGACAGGGAATTACCTACGAGCAGTACTTC. Amino acid sequence: CASRGQGITYEQYF.